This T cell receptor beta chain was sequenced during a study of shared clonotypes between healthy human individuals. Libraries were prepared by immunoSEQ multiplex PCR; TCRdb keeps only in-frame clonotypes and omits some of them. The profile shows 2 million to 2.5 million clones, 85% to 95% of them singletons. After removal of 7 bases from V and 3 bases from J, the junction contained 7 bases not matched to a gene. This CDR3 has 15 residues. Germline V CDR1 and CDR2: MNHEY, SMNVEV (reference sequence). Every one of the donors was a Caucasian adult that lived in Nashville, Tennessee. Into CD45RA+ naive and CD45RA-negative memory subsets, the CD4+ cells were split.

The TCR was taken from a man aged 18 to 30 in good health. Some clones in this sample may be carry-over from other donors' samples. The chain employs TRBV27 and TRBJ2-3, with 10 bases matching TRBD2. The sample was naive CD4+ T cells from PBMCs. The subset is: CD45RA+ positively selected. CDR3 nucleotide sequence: TGTGCCAGCACCTCTAGCGGGAGACGAACAGATACGCAGTATTTT. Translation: CASTSSGRRTDTQYF.